These 20 T cell receptor beta chains originate from one sample sequenced in a study of T cells after posttransplantation cyclophosphamide. The protocol was immunoSEQ multiplex PCR, while the TCRdb copy is restricted to in-frame clones and leaves out a portion. The sample shows about 12,000 clones, no singletons; the ten largest hold 7.3%. The source material was PBMCs. The receptors originated from a middle-aged woman in good health, CMV-negative, and a related stem cell transplant donor.

This clone is deemed large (0.1 to 1%). V is TRBV7-9 and J is TRBJ2-5; D remains unclear. Between the trimmed V and J ends, which lost 4 bases and 4 bases, there was a span of 10 bases. Germline CDR1 reads SEHNR; CDR2 reads FQNEAQ (reference sequence). The CDR3 covers 13 residues. DNA for the CDR3: TGTGCCAGCAGCTCAGCCCTTGTAGAGACCCAGTACTTC. It is translated as CASSSALVETQYF.

Many counts were recorded for this clone. The chain employs TRBV7-9 and TRBJ2-1; TRBD2 aligns across 10 bases. There are 16 residues in the CDR3. Germline loops: CDR1 SEHNR, CDR2 FQNEAQ (reference sequence). V dropped 2 bases and J dropped 5; count of bases not matched to a gene: 6. CDR3 bases: TGTGCCAGCAGCTTAAAGCGGGAGGGCCTAAACAATGAGCAGTTCTTC. This sequence encodes CASSLKREGLNNEQFF.

This clone has a count of ten or more. The chain is built from TRBV19 and TRBJ2-7, with D maybe TRBD2 (6 bases). This CDR3 spans 15 amino acids. CDR1 is LNHDA and CDR2 is SQIVND in the germline V gene (reference sequence). The V and J ends lost 1 base and 3 bases respectively, with 13 bases between them. The CDR3 DNA reads as TGTGCCAGTAGTATAGGGCGGGATGGGCGCTACGAGCAGTACTTC. This translates into CASSIGRDGRYEQYF. Looking up the rest from reference TRBV19 and TRBJ2-7 gives the full variable domain: DGGITQSPKYLFRKEGQNVTLSCEQNLNHDAMYWYRQDPGQGLRLIYYSQIVNDFQKGDIAEGYSVSREKKESFPLTVTSAQKNPTAFYLCASSIGRDGRYEQYFGPGTRLTVT.

This clone was counted only a few times. The V call is TRBV7-2, the J call TRBJ2-5; 13 nucleotides agree with TRBD2. The V gene end was trimmed by 5 bases and the J gene end by 7 bases; junction bases not matched to a gene: 7. Per the germline V gene, CDR1 is SGHTA and CDR2 is FQGNSA. The CDR3 extends over 15 amino acids. CDR3 sequence reads: CASSLGTSGVGTQYF. The DNA of the CDR3 is TGTGCCAGCAGCCTGGGGACTAGCGGGGTGGGGACCCAGTACTTC.

This clone was counted at least ten times. The chain joins TRBV12-5 to TRBJ1-1; 8 bases align to TRBD1. The CDR3 has 12 amino acids. Trimming at V came to 1 base and at J to 10 bases, leaving 2 bases not matched to a gene. Germline values: CDR1 LGHNT, CDR2 FRNRAP. The CDR3 sequence: CASGLADRGAFF. DNA for the CDR3: TGTGCTAGTGGTTTGGCTGACAGGGGAGCTTTCTTT.

The sample holds many counts of this clone. The chain carries TRBV19 and TRBJ2-2; D is perhaps TRBD1 (7 bases). Trimming stripped 8 bases from V and 4 bases from J, with 20 bases between. CDR1 and CDR2 from the germline V gene are LNHDA and SQIVND (reference sequence). The CDR3 sequence is 16 residues long. CDR3 DNA sequence: TGTGCCAGTGTTCAACGACAGGGAGGTGGCACCGGGGAGCTGTTTTTT. Translated, it gives CASVQRQGGGTGELFF.

This clone showed up many times. The CDR3 spells CATRGLAATGELFF. CDR3 sequence (DNA): TGTGCCACCAGGGGACTAGCGGCGACCGGGGAGCTGTTTTTT. The chain recombines TRBV24-1 with TRBJ2-2; TRBD2 agrees at 11 bases. The CDR3 covers 14 residues. The V gene's germline CDR1 is KGHDR and CDR2 SFDVKD. With V trimmed by 7 bases and J by 5 bases, 2 bases remained unmatched.

This clone was seen repeatedly, ten times or more. This sequence joins TRBV6-6 and TRBJ2-7, with D possibly matching TRBD2 (5 bases). Trimming shortened V by 11 bases and J by 4 bases, and 15 bases separated the two germline ends. This CDR3 has 12 residues. Looked up from germline, CDR1 is MNHNY and CDR2 is SVGAGI (reference sequence). The CDR3 loop is CASAGERYEQYF. In nucleotides, the CDR3 is TGTGCCTCGGCCGGGGAGAGGTACGAGCAGTACTTC.

This clone was picked up many times. V is TRBV12-3 or TRBV12-4 and J is TRBJ2-3; 13 nucleotides align to TRBD2. The CDR3 is 18 amino acids. V gave up 6 bases and J gave up 4 bases; unmatched junction bases: 13. CDR3: CASSGLAGALLSADTQYF. The CDR3 DNA reads as TGTGCCAGCAGCGGACTAGCGGGGGCCCTGCTTTCCGCAGATACGCAGTATTTT.

This clone was seen only a few times. The chain joins TRBV28 to TRBJ2-5; D may be TRBD1 (5 bases). From germline, CDR1 is MDHEN and CDR2 SYDVKM. V dropped 7 bases and J dropped 7 bases, with 22 bases sitting between them. The CDR3 is made up of 15 amino acids. CDR3 sequence (DNA): TGTGCCAGCATAATGGGGCCTCCAGGTGCCGGGACCCAGTACTTC. Translated: CASIMGPPGAGTQYF.

This clone was counted ten times or more. The J gene is TRBJ1-2, the V gene TRBV19; 10 bases are a match to TRBD1. J lost 7 bases, V lost 8 bases, and 7 bases had no gene match. The CDR3 is made up of 13 amino acids. Germline V lookup: CDR1 LNHDA, CDR2 SQIVND (reference sequence). The CDR3 DNA reads as TGTGCCAGTCGACAGGGGGCAGTGGCTGGCTACACCTTC. Translating gives CASRQGAVAGYTF.

This clone is termed medium-sized. The chain joins TRBV10-1 to TRBJ2-1; TRBD1 aligns across 8 bases. This CDR3 spans 13 amino acids. Unmatched junction bases numbered 5, after V lost 5 bases and J lost 8 bases. Germline lookup yields CDR1 WNHNN and CDR2 SYGVQD (reference sequence). The CDR3 reads CASSLQGGDEQFF. In nucleotides, the CDR3 is TGCGCCAGCAGTCTACAGGGGGGCGATGAGCAGTTCTTC.

The rearrangement joins TRBV27 to TRBJ1-2; possibly TRBD1 for D (5 bases). Germline CDR1 is MNHEY and CDR2 is SMNVEV (reference sequence). The V and J ends lost 6 bases and 1 base respectively, with 15 bases between them. The CDR3 has 15 residues. The CDR3 sequence: CASRAPGQGNYGYTF. DNA for the CDR3: TGTGCCAGCAGGGCCCCTGGCCAGGGTAACTATGGCTACACCTTC.

This clone was recorded many times. The rearrangement uses TRBV5-1 and TRBJ1-2; TRBD1 matches at 9 bases. Germline CDR1 SGHRS, CDR2 YFSETQ. V was clipped by 4 bases and J by 5 bases; unmatched bases: 3. This CDR3 comprises 13 residues. CDR3 loop: CASSPGQGYGYTF. CDR3 DNA sequence: TGCGCCAGCAGCCCGGGACAGGGTTATGGCTACACCTTC.

This clone was recorded many times. The chain uses TRBV30 and TRBJ1-1; TRBD1 matches 7 bases. Germline CDR1 GTSNPN, CDR2 SVGIG (reference sequence). J was trimmed by 2 bases and V by 3 bases; bases with no gene match: 3. The CDR3 has 13 amino acids. The CDR3 region is CAWRTGPNTEAFF. The CDR3 bases are TGTGCCTGGAGGACAGGGCCAAACACTGAAGCTTTCTTT.

This clone was found many times. V is TRBV9 and J is TRBJ1-4; TRBD1 aligns across 7 bases. The CDR3 is made up of 14 amino acids. V lost 4 bases, J lost 6 bases, and 6 bases stayed unmatched. Germline V CDR1 and CDR2: SGDLS, YYNGEE. Written as DNA, the CDR3 is TGTGCCAGCAGCCCCCGACAGGGTGATGAAAAACTGTTTTTT. As protein: CASSPRQGDEKLFF.

This clone was detected ten times or more. The J gene is TRBJ1-2, the V gene TRBV7-8; 12 positions match TRBD1. V was pared by 1 base and J by 6 bases, with 12 bases of the junction left unmatched. Germline V gives CDR1 SGHVS, CDR2 FQNEAQ. The CDR3 runs to 18 residues. The CDR3 sequence: CASSLGGGTGGLVNGYTF. DNA of the CDR3: TGTGCCAGCAGCTTAGGGGGAGGGACAGGGGGCTTAGTTAATGGCTACACCTTC.

This clone came up many times. The junction departs from the called germline gene at one end, perhaps through a read error. The chain carries TRBV6-2 or TRBV6-3 and TRBJ1-5, with 9 positions matching TRBD1. CDR1 and CDR2 (germline): MNHEY, SVGEGT. The CDR3 sequence is 16 residues long. The CDR3 region is CASSNSGQGWNQPQHF. The DNA for the CDR3 is TGTGCCAGCAGTAACTCTGGACAGGGGTGGAATCAGCCCCAGCATTTT.

This clone was seen many times. V gene TRBV18 combines with J gene TRBJ2-2, with a weak D call TRBD2 (6 bases). The CDR3 is 15 amino acids. V was clipped by 2 bases and J by 6 bases, with 13 bases between them. Germline CDR1 KGHSH, CDR2 LQKENI. The CDR3 here is CASSPRDGGPGELFF. DNA of the CDR3: TGTGCCAGCTCACCAAGGGACGGGGGACCCGGGGAGCTGTTTTTT.

This clone turned up a few times. The chain is built from TRBV5-6 and TRBJ1-2; possibly TRBD1 for D (5 bases). The germline V gene has CDR1 SGHDT and CDR2 YYEEEE. The ends were cut back, 1 base at V and 2 bases at J, with 9 bases in the middle. The CDR3 has 14 amino acids. As DNA, the CDR3 is TGTGCCAGCAGCTTGCCAGGGAGGAACTATGGCTACACCTTC. Its translation is CASSLPGRNYGYTF.